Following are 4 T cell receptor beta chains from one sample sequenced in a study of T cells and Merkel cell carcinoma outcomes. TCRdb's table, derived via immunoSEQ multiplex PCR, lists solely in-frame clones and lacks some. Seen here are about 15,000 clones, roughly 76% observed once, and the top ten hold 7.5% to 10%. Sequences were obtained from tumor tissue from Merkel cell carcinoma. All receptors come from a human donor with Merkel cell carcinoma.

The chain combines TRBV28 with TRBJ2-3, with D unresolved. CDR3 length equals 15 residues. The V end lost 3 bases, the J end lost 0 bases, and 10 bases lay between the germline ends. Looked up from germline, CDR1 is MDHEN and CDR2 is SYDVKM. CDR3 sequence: CASSLQLTSTDTQYF. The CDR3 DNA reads TGTGCCAGCAGTTTGCAATTAACTAGCACAGATACGCAGTATTTT.

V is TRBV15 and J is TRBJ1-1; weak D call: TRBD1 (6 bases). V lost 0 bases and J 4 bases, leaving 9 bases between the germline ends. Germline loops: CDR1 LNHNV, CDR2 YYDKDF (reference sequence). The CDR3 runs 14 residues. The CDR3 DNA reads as TGTGCCACCAGCAGAGAGTCAGGGGTCACTGAAGCTTTCTTT. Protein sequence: CATSRESGVTEAFF.

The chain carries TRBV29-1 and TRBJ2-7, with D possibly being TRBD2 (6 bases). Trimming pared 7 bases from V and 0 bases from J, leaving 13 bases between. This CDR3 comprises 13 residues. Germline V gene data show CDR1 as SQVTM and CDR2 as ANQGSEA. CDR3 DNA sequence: TGCAGCGCCAGACACGGGAGCTCCTACGAGCAGTACTTC. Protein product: CSARHGSSYEQYF.

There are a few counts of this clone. The CDR3: CASIGTGNNEKLFF. The CDR3 DNA follows: TGTGCCAGCATAGGGACAGGGAATAATGAAAAACTGTTTTTT. V usage is TRBV2 and J usage is TRBJ1-4, with 9 bases fitting TRBD1. V shed 7 bases and J 4 bases; nucleotides not matched to a gene: 4. CDR1 is SNHLY, CDR2 FYNNEI, per germline. The CDR3 contains 14 residues.